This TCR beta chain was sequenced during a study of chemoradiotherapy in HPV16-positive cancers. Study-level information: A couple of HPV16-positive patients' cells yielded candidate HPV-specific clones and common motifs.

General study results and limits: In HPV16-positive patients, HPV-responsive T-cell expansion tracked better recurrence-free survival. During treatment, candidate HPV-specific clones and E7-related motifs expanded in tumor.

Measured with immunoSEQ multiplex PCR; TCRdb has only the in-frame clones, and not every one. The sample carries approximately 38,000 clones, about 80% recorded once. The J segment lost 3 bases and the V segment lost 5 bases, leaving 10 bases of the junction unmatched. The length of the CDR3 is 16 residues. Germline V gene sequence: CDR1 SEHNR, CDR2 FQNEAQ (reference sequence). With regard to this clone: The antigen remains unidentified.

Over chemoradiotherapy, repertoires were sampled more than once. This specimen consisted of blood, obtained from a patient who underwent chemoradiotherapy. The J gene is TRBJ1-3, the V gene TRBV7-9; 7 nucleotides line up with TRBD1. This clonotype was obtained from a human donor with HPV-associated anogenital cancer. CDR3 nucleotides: TGTGCCAGCAGCCCCTGGGACAGTTCCTTTGGAAACACCATATATTTT. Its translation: CASSPWDSSFGNTIYF.